Presented here are 23 T cell receptor beta chains from one specimen sequenced in a study of T-cell reconstitution after alpha-beta-depleted transplantation in children. For TCRbeta, the library was prepared with unique molecular identifiers. TCRdb used MiXCR to reprocess the PCR reads, holding one entry per CDR3 protein. The sample has just over 950,000 distinct CDR3 sequences, about 31% seen once. Sequencing was performed on PBMCs, mostly from graft donor cells, taken 360 days after TCRalphabeta/CD19-depleted stem cell transplant. These receptor sequences come from a boy less than two years old who had a stem cell transplant for SCID, so the T cells may come from the graft donor.

The V gene is TRBV20-1, the J gene TRBJ2-3, with TRBD2 as a possible D gene (6 bases). Trimming cost V 0 bases and J 3 bases, with 25 bases left between them. Germline lookup yields CDR1 DFQATT and CDR2 SNEGSKA (reference sequence). The CDR3 sequence is 19 residues long. This chain's CDR3 is CSARDVPPKHSGGTDTQYF. CDR3 nucleotides: TGCAGTGCTAGAGATGTTCCCCCGAAACATAGCGGTGGGACAGATACGCAGTATTTT.

The chain employs TRBV3-1 and TRBJ2-2; D ambiguous. Per germline, CDR1 LGHDT and CDR2 YNNKEL (reference sequence). V shed 4 bases and J shed 8 bases, with 8 bases lying between them. CDR3 length: 12 residues. The CDR3 DNA reads as TGTGCCAGCAGCCCGATGGGGGGGGAGCTGTTTTTT. Residues: CASSPMGGELFF.

This clonotype has only a few counts. The chain recombines TRBV6-9 with TRBJ2-6; no clear D. CDR1 is MNHGY, CDR2 SVAAGI, per germline. V was trimmed by 2 bases and J by 0 bases, leaving 5 bases between them. The CDR3 is 15 residues long. The DNA for the CDR3 is TGTGCCAGCAGTTATAAGCCCTCTGGGGCCAACGTCCTGACTTTC. Encoded protein: CASSYKPSGANVLTF.

This sequence joins TRBV28 and TRBJ2-3; D ambiguous. Trimming left V 7 bases short and J 1 base short, with 6 bases between. Germline loops: CDR1 MDHEN, CDR2 SYDVKM. CDR3 length: 12 amino acids. DNA for the CDR3: TGTGCCAGCAACGGGCGCACAGATACGCAGTATTTT. It codes for CASNGRTDTQYF.

This clonotype was picked up one time. The V call is TRBV29-1, the J call TRBJ1-2; D might be TRBD1 (5 bases). The CDR3 sequence is 13 residues long. The germline CDR1 and CDR2 sequences are SQVTM and ANQGSEA. V gave up 3 bases and J gave up 4 bases, with 12 bases separating them. The CDR3 DNA follows: TGCAGCGTTGAGGCAGGGCCCTCCTATGGCTACACCTTC. It translates to CSVEAGPSYGYTF.

This clonotype was picked up a small number of times. V and J are TRBV27 and TRBJ1-6; no clear D gene. CDR1 and CDR2 from the germline V gene are MNHEY and SMNVEV (reference sequence). V was trimmed by 2 bases and J by 5 bases, leaving 10 bases between them. There are 15 residues in the CDR3. The CDR3 region has the DNA TGTGCCAGCAGTTTAGAGGGAAGTAATAATTCACCCCTCCACTTT. It is translated as CASSLEGSNNSPLHF.

V gene TRBV9 combines with J gene TRBJ1-1; possible D gene TRBD1, 5 bases. The germline V gene encodes CDR1 SGDLS and CDR2 YYNGEE. The germline V and J ends were trimmed by 4 bases and 4 bases, with 17 bases remaining between them. CDR3 length equals 15 residues. The CDR3 DNA reads as TGTGCCAGCAGCCCGCGCGGGCAGGGTGGCACTGAAGCTTTCTTT. Translated: CASSPRGQGGTEAFF.

This clonotype has more than one count but fewer than ten. The chain employs TRBV5-5 and TRBJ2-5; the D gene could be TRBD1 or TRBD2 (5 bases each). V was cut by 1 base and J by 3 bases, with 19 bases left in between. Germline assignment: CDR1 SGHKS and CDR2 YYEKEE (reference sequence). CDR3 length equals 17 residues. CDR3 amino acids: CASSLWGVGDPEETQYF. CDR3 sequence (DNA): TGTGCCAGCAGCTTGTGGGGCGTGGGAGACCCAGAAGAGACCCAGTACTTC.

In this sample, this clonotype turned up a few times. J is TRBJ2-7 and V is TRBV20-1; 9 nucleotides agree with TRBD2. From germline, CDR1 is DFQATT and CDR2 SNEGSKA (reference sequence). J lost 7 bases, V lost 1 base, and 5 bases had no gene match. The CDR3 runs 13 residues. CDR3 loop: CSARVAGGQEQYF. CDR3 bases: TGCAGTGCTAGAGTGGCGGGGGGGCAGGAGCAGTACTTC.

This clonotype was detected a few times. The chain is built from TRBV7-9 and TRBJ2-1; possible D gene TRBD1, 5 bases. V was shortened by 0 bases and J by 3 bases, with 12 bases between the two germline ends. The V gene's germline CDR1 is SEHNR and CDR2 FQNEAQ (reference sequence). The CDR3 extends over 16 amino acids. The chain's CDR3 is CASSLAFRTNYNEQFF. CDR3 sequence (DNA): TGTGCCAGCAGCTTAGCGTTTAGGACAAACTACAATGAGCAGTTCTTC.

V gene TRBV6-5 combines with J gene TRBJ2-6; D gene uncertain. The CDR3 is 17 residues long. With 0 bases removed from V and 4 bases from J, the gap between germline ends came to 13 bases. Germline CDR1 is MNHEY and CDR2 is SVGAGI. The CDR3 DNA sequence: TGTGCCAGCAGTTACTCGACGGTACCGGTAGGGGCCAACGTCCTGACTTTC. Translating gives CASSYSTVPVGANVLTF.

The chain recombines TRBV12-3 or TRBV12-4 with TRBJ2-5, with 11 bases aligning to TRBD2. The CDR3 totals 17 residues. The V segment lost 3 bases and the J segment 3 bases; nucleotides outside the gene matches: 9. The CDR3 bases are TGTGCCAGCAGTTTTGTAGCGGGGGGGCTCTCGGAAGAGACCCAGTACTTC. As protein: CASSFVAGGLSEETQYF.

The sample holds a few counts of this clonotype. V and J are TRBV6-1 and TRBJ2-7; 12 positions match TRBD1. The length of the CDR3 is 15 residues. Germline trimming cut 2 bases from V and 2 bases from J; bases unmatched to any gene: 1. The germline gives CDR1 MNHNS, CDR2 SASEGT. The CDR3 loop is CASSEWDRGPYEQYF. As DNA, the CDR3 is TGTGCCAGCAGTGAATGGGACAGGGGGCCCTACGAGCAGTACTTC.

The V and J genes are TRBV15 and TRBJ2-7; 9 bases line up with TRBD1. This CDR3 is built from 15 residues. Losses at the gene ends were 3 bases for V and 3 bases for J; bases not matched to a gene: 6. Germline CDR1 reads LNHNV; CDR2 reads YYDKDF (reference sequence). The CDR3 protein is CATSRWDRDLYEQYF. In DNA form, the CDR3 reads TGTGCCACCAGCAGGTGGGACAGGGATCTCTACGAGCAGTACTTC.

The chain uses TRBV9 and TRBJ2-7; possibly TRBD2 for D (6 bases). This CDR3 spans 16 amino acids. Between the trimmed V and J ends, which lost 0 bases and 1 base, there was a span of 14 bases. Per germline, CDR1 SGDLS and CDR2 YYNGEE. The CDR3 nucleotides are TGTGCCAGCAGCGTAGGCGGGGACCTCCTATCCTACGAGCAGTACTTC. Protein product: CASSVGGDLLSYEQYF.

The chain recombines TRBV5-1 with TRBJ1-2; 7 bases align to TRBD1. CDR1 and CDR2 (germline): SGHRS, YFSETQ. V lost 4 bases to trimming and J lost 4 bases; unmatched junction nucleotides: 7. The CDR3 consists of 14 residues. The CDR3 region has the DNA TGCGCCAGCAGCGCGACAGGGCCCAGCTATGGCTACACCTTC. Translating it yields CASSATGPSYGYTF.

Only a few counts were recorded for this clonotype. J is TRBJ2-5 and V is TRBV4-2, with D perhaps matching TRBD1 (5 bases). This CDR3 is built from 17 residues. The V end was cut by 0 bases, the J end by 5 bases, with 19 bases between. Germline-derived CDR1 and CDR2 are LGHNA and YNFKEQ. CDR3 in DNA: TGTGCCAGCAGCCAAGATTGGCAGGGTGTCGCCGGGGAGACCCAGTACTTC. Protein: CASSQDWQGVAGETQYF.

A few counts support this clonotype. V is TRBV6-5 and J is TRBJ2-1; no firm D call. The length of the CDR3 is 12 residues. The germline V gene encodes CDR1 MNHEY and CDR2 SVGAGI. V shed 5 bases and J shed 3 bases, with 5 bases lying between them. CDR3 DNA: TGTGCCAGCAGTGGGGTCTACAATGAGCAGTTCTTC. It yields the protein CASSGVYNEQFF.

V and J are TRBV28 and TRBJ2-7; D might be TRBD2 (5 bases). Trimming took 7 bases from V and 2 from J, leaving 9 bases between them. Looked up from germline, CDR1 is MDHEN and CDR2 is SYDVKM. The CDR3 covers 12 residues. The CDR3 DNA is TGTGCCAGCATACGGGGTCCCTACGAGCAGTACTTC. Protein product: CASIRGPYEQYF.

The V call is TRBV29-1, the J call TRBJ2-3; D is unresolved. The CDR3 sequence is 12 residues long. The V and J ends lost 6 bases and 4 bases respectively, with 11 bases between them. Germline V gene data show CDR1 as SQVTM and CDR2 as ANQGSEA. CDR3 bases: TGCAGCGTGGCACCAAGGGCAGATACGCAGTATTTT. This sequence encodes CSVAPRADTQYF.

This clonotype was observed at least ten times. This chain links TRBV24-1 with TRBJ2-2; D is unclear. V was shortened by 4 bases and J by 3 bases, with 8 bases between the two germline ends. CDR1 and CDR2 (germline): KGHDR, SFDVKD. CDR3 length: 14 residues. CDR3 sequence reads: CATSDPTYTGELFF. The DNA of the CDR3 is TGTGCCACCAGTGACCCAACCTACACCGGGGAGCTGTTTTTT.

The rearrangement joins TRBV3-1 to TRBJ2-7; TRBD2 might be the D (6 bases). CDR1 is LGHDT and CDR2 is YNNKEL in the germline V gene (reference sequence). Trimming pared 5 bases from V and 4 bases from J, leaving 18 bases between. The CDR3 extends over 15 amino acids. CDR3 region: CASSKPGVAIYEQYF. In nucleotides, the CDR3 is TGTGCCAGCAGCAAGCCGGGGGTAGCCATTTACGAGCAGTACTTC.

This clonotype showed up many times. The gene calls are TRBV12-3 or TRBV12-4 and TRBJ2-7; D unclear. V dropped 6 bases and J dropped 7 bases, with 13 bases sitting between them. The CDR3 extends over 12 amino acids. CDR3 amino acids: CASSPTPGEQYF. Here the CDR3 DNA reads TGTGCCAGCAGCCCTACCCCTGGGGAGCAGTACTTC.